Reported below is one TCR beta chain. Its cognate antigen is unknown. The source of the sample is a study of a mutant IDH1 vaccine in newly diagnosed glioma. Overall study findings and caveats: Overall, around 94% of patients had vaccine-induced immune responses.

Noted time point: week 11, during vaccination. Each dose delivered 300 ug of mutant IDH1 20-mer peptide subcutaneously with imiquimod. Sequencing used immunoSEQ multiplex PCR; TCRdb keeps in-frame clones, though not all of them. The sample shows about 30,000 clones, about 73% of them seen only once. V gave up 2 bases and J gave up 7 bases; unmatched junction bases: 6. The CDR3 covers 14 residues. Germline V lookup: CDR1 SNHLY, CDR2 FYNNEI. Sequences were derived from PBMCs, sampled from a glioma patient whose treatment included an IDH1 peptide vaccine. The chain is built from TRBV2 and TRBJ1-1, with 8 nucleotides matching TRBD1. This TCR was recovered from a man aged 25-45 years with glioma. The CDR3 region has the DNA TGTGCCAGCAGTGAACAGGGACAGGTTATTGAAGCTTTCTTT. Protein product: CASSEQGQVIEAFF.